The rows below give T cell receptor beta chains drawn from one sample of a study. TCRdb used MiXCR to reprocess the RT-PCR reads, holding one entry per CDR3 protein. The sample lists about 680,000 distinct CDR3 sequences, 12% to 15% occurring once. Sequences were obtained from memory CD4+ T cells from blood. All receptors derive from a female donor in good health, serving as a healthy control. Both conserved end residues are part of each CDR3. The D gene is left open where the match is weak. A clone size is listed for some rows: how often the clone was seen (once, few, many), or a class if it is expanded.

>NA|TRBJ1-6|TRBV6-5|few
TGTGCCTCGTCGCGTGGTATCAGTTCACCCCTCCACTTT
CASSRGISSPLHF
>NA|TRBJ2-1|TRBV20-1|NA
TGCAGTGCTAGAGGACGCGGCTTTTACAATGAGCAGTTCTTC
CSARGRGFYNEQFF
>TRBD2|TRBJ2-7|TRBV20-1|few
TGCAGTGCGCCGGGACTAGCGGGCCTAGACGCCTACGAGCAGTACTTC
CSAPGLAGLDAYEQYF
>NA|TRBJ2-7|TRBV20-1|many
TGCAGTGCCCAGATTGTAGGAGGTACCTACGAGCAGTACTTC
CSAQIVGGTYEQYF
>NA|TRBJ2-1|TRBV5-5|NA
TGTGCCAGCAGCTTGATCCCCTCCTACAATGAGCAGTTCTTC
CASSLIPSYNEQFF
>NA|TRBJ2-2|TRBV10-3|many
TGTGCCATCAGCGAGGGCGGGGAGCTGTTTTTT
CAISEGGELFF
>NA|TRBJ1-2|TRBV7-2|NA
TGTGCCAGCAGCTCCACTATGAACTATGGCTACACCTTC
CASSSTMNYGYTF
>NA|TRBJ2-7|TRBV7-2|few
TGTGCCAGCAGCTTAGTCTTCGGCCCCTACGAGCAGTACTTC
CASSLVFGPYEQYF
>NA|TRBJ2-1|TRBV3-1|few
TGTGCCAGCAGCCAAGGTTCCAGGGTCAATGAGCAGTTCTTC
CASSQGSRVNEQFF
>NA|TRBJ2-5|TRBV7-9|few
TGTGCCAGCAGCTCCCCACCTAGAGGACTCGTGACCCAGTACTTC
CASSSPPRGLVTQYF
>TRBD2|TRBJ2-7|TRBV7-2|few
TGTGCCAGCAGCTTAAACGCGGGGGGGCTATACGAGCAGTACTTC
CASSLNAGGLYEQYF
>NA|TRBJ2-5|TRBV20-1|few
TGCAGTGCTCCTCAGAGGGGCTTCCAAGAGACCCAGTACTTC
CSAPQRGFQETQYF
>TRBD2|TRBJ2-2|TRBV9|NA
TGTGCCAGCAGTGCCGGGACTAGCGGGAGAGAAACCACCGGGGAGCTGTTTTTT
CASSAGTSGRETTGELFF
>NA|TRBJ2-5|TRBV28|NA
TGTGCCAGCTCCGGGTTCCCTACCGGGGAGACCCAGTACTTC
CASSGFPTGETQYF
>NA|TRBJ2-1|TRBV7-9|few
TGTGCCAGCAGCCGTAGTGACAATGAGCAGTTCTTC
CASSRSDNEQFF
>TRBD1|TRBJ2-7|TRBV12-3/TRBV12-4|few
TGTGCCAGCGGTATTAGACAGGGGGGGGCTTACGAGCAGTACTTC
CASGIRQGGAYEQYF
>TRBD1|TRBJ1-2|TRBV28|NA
TGTGCCAGCAGCCGGGACAGGGGGCGAGATCACTATGGCTACACCTTC
CASSRDRGRDHYGYTF
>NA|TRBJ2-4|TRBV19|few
TGTGCCAGTAGTCCCTCCTTCGTGGGGAAAGCCAAAAACATTCAGTACTTC
CASSPSFVGKAKNIQYF
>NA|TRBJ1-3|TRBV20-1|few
TGCAGTGCACCAGACAACTCCGGCTCTGGAAACACCATATATTTT
CSAPDNSGSGNTIYF
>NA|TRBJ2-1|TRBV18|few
TGTGCCAGCTCACCAATGGCCGGGCCAACCTCCTACAATGAGCAGTTCTTC
CASSPMAGPTSYNEQFF
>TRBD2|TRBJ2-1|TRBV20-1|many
TGCAGTGCTAGCGGGCTAGCGGGAGGGGAAAATGAGCAGTTCTTC
CSASGLAGGENEQFF
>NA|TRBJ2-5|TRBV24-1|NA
TGTGCCACCAGTGATCCGGCAGGGGACGGGGAGACCCAGTACTTC
CATSDPAGDGETQYF
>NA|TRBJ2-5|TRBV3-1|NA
TGTGCCAGCACCCGGGAAGGCGCCGAAGAGACCCAGTACTTC
CASTREGAEETQYF
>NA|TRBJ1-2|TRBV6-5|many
TGTGCCAGCAGCGCCGGGGCTAACTATGGCTACACCTTC
CASSAGANYGYTF
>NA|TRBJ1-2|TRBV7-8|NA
TGTGCCAGCAGCGAGCGTGTGCCGACTCCCTATTATGGCTACACCTTC
CASSERVPTPYYGYTF
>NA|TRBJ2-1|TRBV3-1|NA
TGTGCCAGCAGCCCATCTGCGCGCAATGAGCAGTTCTTC
CASSPSARNEQFF
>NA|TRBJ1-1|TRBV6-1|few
TGTGCCAGCAGTGAAGGGGAGGCATATCTACCTGAAGCTTTCTTT
CASSEGEAYLPEAFF
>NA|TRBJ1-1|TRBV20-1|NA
TGCAGTGCTAGAGAGGGGGGATCATGGACGAACACTGAAGCTTTCTTT
CSAREGGSWTNTEAFF
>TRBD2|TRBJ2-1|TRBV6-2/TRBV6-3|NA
TGTGCCAGCAGCGTAGCGGGACTTCTATCCTACAATGAGCAGTTCTTC
CASSVAGLLSYNEQFF
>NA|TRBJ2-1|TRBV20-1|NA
TGCAGTGTTAACTCCTGGTACAATGAGCAGTTCTTC
CSVNSWYNEQFF
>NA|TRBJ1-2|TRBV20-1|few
TGCAGTGCTAGGACGGGAGGCTACACCTTC
CSARTGGYTF
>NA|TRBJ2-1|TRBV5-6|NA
TGTGCCAGCAGCTTGGTAAATGGGAATGAGCAGTTCTTC
CASSLVNGNEQFF
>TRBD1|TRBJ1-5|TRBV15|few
TGTGCCACCAGCGCACAAGCCACAGGGGCCCAGCCCCAGCATTTT
CATSAQATGAQPQHF
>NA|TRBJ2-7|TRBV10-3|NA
TGTGCCATCAGTGTGGGAGGCCCGCCGCGCCCCGAGCAGTACTTC
CAISVGGPPRPEQYF
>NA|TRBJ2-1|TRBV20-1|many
TGCAGTGCTAGAGTGCAGACCTACAATGAGCAGTTCTTC
CSARVQTYNEQFF
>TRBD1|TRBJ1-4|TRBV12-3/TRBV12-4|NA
TGTGCCAGCAGCAATCGACAGGGTGATGAAAAACTGTTTTTT
CASSNRQGDEKLFF
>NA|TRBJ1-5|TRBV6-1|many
TGTGCCAGCAGTGAAGGGGCAGGGCCTCAGCCCCAGCATTTT
CASSEGAGPQPQHF